This TCR beta chain came from a study of T-cell memory formation after mild COVID-19. Study overall: Largely, TCR clusters stayed within a single donor.

This clonotype was seen a few times. The antigen is not known. Constant-segment-primed 5'RACE gave TCR alpha and TCR beta cDNA libraries with sample barcodes and UMIs. TCRdb re-analysed the 5' RACE reads in MiXCR, keeping a single row per CDR3 protein. This table holds 300,000 or so distinct CDR3 sequences, roughly 15% found once. CDR3 length equals 14 residues. Per the germline V gene, CDR1 is SEHNR and CDR2 is FQNEAQ (reference sequence). With V trimmed by 7 bases and J by 11 bases, 9 bases remained unmatched. Study-level results: CD4/CD8 balance characterized clones contracting day 15 to 85, and CD4+ skew characterized later expanders. Contracting clones localized mainly to CM and EM when CD4+ and mainly to EMRA when CD8+.

This rearrangement joins TRBV7-9 to TRBJ2-6, with TRBD1 matching over 9 bases. Sequences were obtained from PBMCs or a T cell subset sorted from them (not recorded which). The TCR was taken from a man aged 18 to 29 who had mild COVID-19 (a few samples of this study predate the infection). Cell type and time point are not known. The chain's CDR3 is CASTFGTGIDVLTF. Written as DNA, the CDR3 is TGTGCCAGCACCTTCGGGACAGGGATTGACGTCCTGACTTTC.